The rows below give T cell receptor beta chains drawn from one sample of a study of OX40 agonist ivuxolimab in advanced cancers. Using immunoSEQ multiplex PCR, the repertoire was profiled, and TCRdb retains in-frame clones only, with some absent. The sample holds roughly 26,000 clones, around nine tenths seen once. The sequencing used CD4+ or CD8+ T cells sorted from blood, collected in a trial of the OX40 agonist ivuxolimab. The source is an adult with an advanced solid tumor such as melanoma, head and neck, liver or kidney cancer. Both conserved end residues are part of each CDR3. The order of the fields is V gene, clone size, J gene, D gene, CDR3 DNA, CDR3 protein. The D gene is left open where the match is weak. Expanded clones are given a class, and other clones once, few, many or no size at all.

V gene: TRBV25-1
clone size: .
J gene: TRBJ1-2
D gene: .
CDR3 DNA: TGTGCCAGCAGTGAATATAATGGCTACACCTTC
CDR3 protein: CASSEYNGYTF

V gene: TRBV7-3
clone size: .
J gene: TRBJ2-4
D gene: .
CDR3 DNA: TGTGCCAGCAGCCCGGAGGACAGAAACATTCAGTACTTC
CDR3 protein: CASSPEDRNIQYF

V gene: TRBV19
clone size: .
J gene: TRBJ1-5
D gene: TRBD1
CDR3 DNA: TGTGCCAGTAGTATCGGTCAGGGGGCGGGTAATCAGCCCCAGCATTTT
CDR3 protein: CASSIGQGAGNQPQHF

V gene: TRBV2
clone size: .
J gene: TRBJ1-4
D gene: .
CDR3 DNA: TGTGGAACAGAAGATCCAACTAATGAAAAACTGTTTTTT
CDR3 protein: CGTEDPTNEKLFF

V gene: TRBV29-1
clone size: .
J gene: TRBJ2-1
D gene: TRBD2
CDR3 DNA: TGCAGCGTTGCCACGCAGACTAGCGGGAGACCCTACAATGAGCAGTTCTTC
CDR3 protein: CSVATQTSGRPYNEQFF

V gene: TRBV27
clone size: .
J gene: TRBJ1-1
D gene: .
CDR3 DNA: TGTGCCAGCAGTCCGGGGACGGGATTCACTGAAGCTTTCTTT
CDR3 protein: CASSPGTGFTEAFF

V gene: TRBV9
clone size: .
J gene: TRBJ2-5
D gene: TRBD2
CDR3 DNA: TGTGCCAGCAGCCCCGGGGGGGGGACCCAGTACTTC
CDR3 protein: CASSPGGGTQYF

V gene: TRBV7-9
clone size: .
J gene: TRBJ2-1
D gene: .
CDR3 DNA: TGTGCCAGTACCACTGGCGGTAGTCCGTTCTTC
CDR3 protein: CASTTGGSPFF

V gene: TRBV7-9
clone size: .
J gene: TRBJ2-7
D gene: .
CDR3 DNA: TGTGCCAGCAGCTTAGAGGCGGGCTCCTACGAGCAGTACTTC
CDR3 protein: CASSLEAGSYEQYF

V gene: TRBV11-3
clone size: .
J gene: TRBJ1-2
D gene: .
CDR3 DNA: TGTGCCAGCAGCTTAGGCCCGGATGACTATGGCTACACCTTC
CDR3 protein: CASSLGPDDYGYTF

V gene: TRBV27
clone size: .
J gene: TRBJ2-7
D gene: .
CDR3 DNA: TGTGCCAGCAGTTTGTCACAGCCTTATGACGAGCAGTACTTC
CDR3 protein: CASSLSQPYDEQYF

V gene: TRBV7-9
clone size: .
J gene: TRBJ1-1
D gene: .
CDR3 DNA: TGTGCCAGCCTTCCCGCCGGGGGGCGATCTGAAGCTTTCTTT
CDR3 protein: CASLPAGGRSEAFF

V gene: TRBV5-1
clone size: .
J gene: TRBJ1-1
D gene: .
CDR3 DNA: TGCGCCAGCAGCCCTTTAGAGCAGGGGAACACTGAAGCTTTCTTT
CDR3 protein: CASSPLEQGNTEAFF

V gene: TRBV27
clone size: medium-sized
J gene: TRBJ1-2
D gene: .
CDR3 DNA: TGTGCCAGCAGTTTACGTAGTGGGAATGGCTACACCTTC
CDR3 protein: CASSLRSGNGYTF

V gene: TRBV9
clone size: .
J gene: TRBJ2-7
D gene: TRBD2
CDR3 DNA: TGTGCCAGCAGCGCCGCGGGGTACAGCGGGAGAGGGGAGCAGTACTTC
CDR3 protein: CASSAAGYSGRGEQYF

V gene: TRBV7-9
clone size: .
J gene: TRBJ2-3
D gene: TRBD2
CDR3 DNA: TGTGCCAGCAGCACCCTAGCGGGAGTGGTAGATACGCAGTATTTT
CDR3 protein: CASSTLAGVVDTQYF

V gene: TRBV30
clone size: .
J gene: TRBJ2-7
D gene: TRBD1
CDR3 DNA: TGTGCCTGGAGCTTGGGACAGGCCTTCTTAACCTACGAGCAGTACTTC
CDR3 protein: CAWSLGQAFLTYEQYF

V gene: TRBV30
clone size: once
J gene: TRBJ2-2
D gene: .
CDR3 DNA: TGTGCCTGGAGTGGGGGGAACACCGGGGAGCTGTTTTTT
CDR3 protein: CAWSGGNTGELFF

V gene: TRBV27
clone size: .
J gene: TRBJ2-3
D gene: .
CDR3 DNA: TGTGCCAGCAGTTCCACCACAGATACGCAGTATTTT
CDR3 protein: CASSSTTDTQYF

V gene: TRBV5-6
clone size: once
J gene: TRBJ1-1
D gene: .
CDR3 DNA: TGTGCCAGCAGCTTGATGGGAGACACTGAAGCTTTCTTT
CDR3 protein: CASSLMGDTEAFF

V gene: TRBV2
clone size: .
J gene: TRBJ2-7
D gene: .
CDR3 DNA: TGTGCCAGCCACCGGTGGGACGAGCAGTACTTC
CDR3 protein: CASHRWDEQYF

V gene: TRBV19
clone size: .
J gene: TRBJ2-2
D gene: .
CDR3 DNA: TGTGCCAGTAGGGGACACTTGAACACCGGGGAGCTGTTTTTT
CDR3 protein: CASRGHLNTGELFF

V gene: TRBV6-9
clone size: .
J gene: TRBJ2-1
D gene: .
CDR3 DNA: TGTGCCAGCAGTTACCCCGGGGACAATGAGCAGTTCTTC
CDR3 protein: CASSYPGDNEQFF

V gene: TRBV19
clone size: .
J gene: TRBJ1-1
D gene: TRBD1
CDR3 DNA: TGTGCCAGTAGCCCGACAGGGTTGGTTCTTAACACTGAAGCTTTCTTT
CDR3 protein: CASSPTGLVLNTEAFF

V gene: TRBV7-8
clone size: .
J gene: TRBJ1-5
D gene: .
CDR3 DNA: TGTGCCAGCAGTTTGGGCCCGGCGGGAATCCAGCCCCAGCATTTT
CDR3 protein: CASSLGPAGIQPQHF

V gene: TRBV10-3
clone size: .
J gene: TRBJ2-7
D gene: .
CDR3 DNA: TGTGCCATCAGTGGGTCTGGTGAAGGGTACCACGAGCAGTACTTC
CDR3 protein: CAISGSGEGYHEQYF

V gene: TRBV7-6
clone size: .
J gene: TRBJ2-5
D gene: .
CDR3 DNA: TGTGCCAGCAGCTCTATTACACGGGGGGCTAGGGAGACCCAGTACTTC
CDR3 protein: CASSSITRGARETQYF

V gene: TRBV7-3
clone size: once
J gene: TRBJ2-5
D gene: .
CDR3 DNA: TGTGCCAGCAGCTTAGGGACCCCACAAGAGACCCAGTACTTC
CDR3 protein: CASSLGTPQETQYF

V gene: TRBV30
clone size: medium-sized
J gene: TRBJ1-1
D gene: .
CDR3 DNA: TGTGCCTGGAGTGGACAGCCTGAAGCTTTCTTT
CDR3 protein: CAWSGQPEAFF

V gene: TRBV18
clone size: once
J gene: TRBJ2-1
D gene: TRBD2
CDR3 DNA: TGTGCCAGCTCACCTAGCGGGAGGGCCCTCGATGAGCAGTTCTTC
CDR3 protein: CASSPSGRALDEQFF

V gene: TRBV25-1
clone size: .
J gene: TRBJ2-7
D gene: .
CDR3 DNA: TGTGCCAGCAGTAAGGGACGGTGGGACGAGCAGTACTTC
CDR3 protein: CASSKGRWDEQYF

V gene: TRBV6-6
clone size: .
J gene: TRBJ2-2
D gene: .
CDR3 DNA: TGTGCCAGCAGTTACAATATGGCCGGGGAGCTGTTTTTT
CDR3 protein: CASSYNMAGELFF

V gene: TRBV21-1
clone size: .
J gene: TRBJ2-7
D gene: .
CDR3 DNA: TGTGCCAGCAGCAAAGGGATTCTTAACGAGCAGTACTTC
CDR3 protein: CASSKGILNEQYF

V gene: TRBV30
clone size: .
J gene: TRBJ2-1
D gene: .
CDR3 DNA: TGTGCCTGGGACGACCCCCGGGGCTACAATGAGCAGTTCTTC
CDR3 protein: CAWDDPRGYNEQFF

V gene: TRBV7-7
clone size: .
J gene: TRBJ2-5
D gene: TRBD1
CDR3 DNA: TGTGCCAGCAGCTTAAAAAGGACAGGGGTGGAGACCCAGTACTTC
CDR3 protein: CASSLKRTGVETQYF

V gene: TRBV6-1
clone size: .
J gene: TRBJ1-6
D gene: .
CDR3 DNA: TGTGCCAGCAGTGACAGGGATAATTCACCCCTCCACTTT
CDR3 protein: CASSDRDNSPLHF

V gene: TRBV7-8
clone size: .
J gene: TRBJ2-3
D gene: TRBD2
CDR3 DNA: TGTGCCAGCAGCCGCTCCACTGCGGGGGACCTCACAGATACGCAGTATTTT
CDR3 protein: CASSRSTAGDLTDTQYF

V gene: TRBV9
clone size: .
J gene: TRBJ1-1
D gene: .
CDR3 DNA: TGTGCCAGCAGCGTAGGAGCGAACACTGAAGCTTTCTTT
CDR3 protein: CASSVGANTEAFF

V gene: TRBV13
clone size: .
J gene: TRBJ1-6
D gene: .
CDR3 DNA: TGTGCCAGCAGCGGAAGGGGAGGGGGTATCGATTCACCCCTCCACTTT
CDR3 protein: CASSGRGGGIDSPLHF

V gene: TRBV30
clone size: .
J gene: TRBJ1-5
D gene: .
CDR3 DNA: TGTGCCTGGAGTACAGGGACGGGTCAGCCCCAGCATTTT
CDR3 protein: CAWSTGTGQPQHF

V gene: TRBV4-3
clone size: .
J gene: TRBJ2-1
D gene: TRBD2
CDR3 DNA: TGCGCCAGCAGCCGCCCCGGAGGACTAGCGGGGTATGAGCAGTTCTTC
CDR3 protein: CASSRPGGLAGYEQFF